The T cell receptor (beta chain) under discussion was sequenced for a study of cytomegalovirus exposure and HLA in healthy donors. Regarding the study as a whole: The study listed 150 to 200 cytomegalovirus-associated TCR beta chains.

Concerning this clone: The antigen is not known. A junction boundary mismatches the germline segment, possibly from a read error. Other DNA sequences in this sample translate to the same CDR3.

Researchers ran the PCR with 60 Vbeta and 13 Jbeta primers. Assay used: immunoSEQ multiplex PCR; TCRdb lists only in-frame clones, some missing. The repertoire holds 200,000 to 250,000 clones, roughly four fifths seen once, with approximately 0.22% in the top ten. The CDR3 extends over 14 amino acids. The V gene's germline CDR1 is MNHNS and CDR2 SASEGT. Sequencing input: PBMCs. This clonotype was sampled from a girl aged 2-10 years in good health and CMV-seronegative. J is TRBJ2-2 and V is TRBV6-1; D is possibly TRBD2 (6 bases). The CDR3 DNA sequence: TGTGCTAGCAGGTGGGAGGAGCGTACCGGGGAGCTGTTTTTT. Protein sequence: CASRWEERTGELFF.